In this sample, the clone carrying this T cell receptor (beta chain) turned up once. As yet, its antigen is unknown. This entry is derived from a study of shared clonotypes between healthy human individuals. About the research overall: Per donor, three plates held CD4 naive cells, three held CD4 memory, two held CD8 naive and one held CD8 memory. General study findings and limits: As a rule, naive subsets had a larger estimated richness than memory subsets.

Naivety among CD8 cells was defined by CD45RO negativity and positive CCR7 selection, thereby excluding terminally differentiated effector memory CD45RA+ cells. The donors were all Caucasian adults (living in Nashville, Tennessee). Genomic DNA from each subset was divided evenly over several immunoSEQ plates. Assay: immunoSEQ multiplex PCR; the TCRdb copy retains only in-frame clones and omits some. The sample holds about 2,100,000 clones, about 92% seen once. J was trimmed by 12 bases and V by 3 bases; bases with no gene match: 5. The germline CDR1 and CDR2 sequences are MDHEN and SYDVKM. This CDR3 spans 13 amino acids.

This receptor was identified in a man aged 18-30 years in good health. Some clones in this sample may be carry-over from other donors' samples. The rearrangement links TRBV28 to TRBJ2-6, with 7 bases lining up with TRBD1. Source material: naive CD8+ T cells from PBMCs. CDR3 DNA sequence: TGTGCCAGCAGTTTTCGACAGGGAAGCGTCCTGACTTTC. Protein product: CASSFRQGSVLTF. The variable domain in full, with the rest retrieved from reference TRBV28 and TRBJ2-6, is DVKVTQSSRYLVKRTGEKVFLECVQDMDHENMFWYRQDPGLGLRLIYFSYDVKMKEKGDIPEGYSVSREKKERFSLILESASTNQTSMYLCASSFRQGSVLTFGAGSRLTVL.